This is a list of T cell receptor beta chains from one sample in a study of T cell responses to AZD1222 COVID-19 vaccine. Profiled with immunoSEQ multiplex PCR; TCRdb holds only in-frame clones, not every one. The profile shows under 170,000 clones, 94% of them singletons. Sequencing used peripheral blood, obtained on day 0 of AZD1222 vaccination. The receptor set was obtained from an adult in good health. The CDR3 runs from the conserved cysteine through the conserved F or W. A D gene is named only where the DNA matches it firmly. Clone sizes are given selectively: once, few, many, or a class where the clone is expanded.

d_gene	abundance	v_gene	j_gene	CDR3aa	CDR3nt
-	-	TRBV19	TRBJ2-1	CATSLRYNEQFF	TGTGCCACCTCTTTGCGGTACAATGAGCAGTTCTTC
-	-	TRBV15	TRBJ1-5	CATRGGDSPRPQPQHF	TGTGCCACCAGGGGGGGGGACTCGCCGCGGCCCCAGCCCCAGCATTTT
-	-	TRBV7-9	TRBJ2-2	CASSLEDYRKNTGELFF	TGTGCCAGCAGCTTAGAAGACTACCGGAAGAACACCGGGGAGCTGTTTTTT
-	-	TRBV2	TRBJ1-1	CASRRVSSEAFF	TGTGCCAGCAGGAGGGTATCATCTGAAGCTTTCTTT
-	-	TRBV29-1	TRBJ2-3	CSVEGIGGYLDTQYF	TGCAGCGTTGAGGGGATCGGGGGATACCTAGATACGCAGTATTTT
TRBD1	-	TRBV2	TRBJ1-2	CASLPRTGGYGYTF	TGTGCCAGCCTTCCCCGGACAGGTGGCTATGGCTACACCTTC
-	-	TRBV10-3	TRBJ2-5	CAISEPGAEETQYF	TGTGCCATCAGTGAGCCCGGAGCAGAAGAGACCCAGTACTTC
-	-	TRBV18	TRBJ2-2	CASSPPSAGELFF	TGTGCCAGCTCACCCCCCTCGGCGGGAGAGCTGTTTTTT
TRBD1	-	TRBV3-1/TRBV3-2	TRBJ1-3	CASSARQGLNTIYF	TGTGCCAGCAGCGCGAGACAGGGTTTAAACACCATATATTTT
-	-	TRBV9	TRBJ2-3	CASSLRWRPTDTQYF	TGTGCCAGCAGCCTCCGGTGGAGGCCAACAGATACGCAGTATTTT
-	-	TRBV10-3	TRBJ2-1	CAISESEPAEQFF	TGTGCCATCAGTGAGTCGGAGCCAGCCGAGCAGTTCTTC
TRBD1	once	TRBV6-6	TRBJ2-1	CASSRQGSIIPPYNEQFF	TGTGCCAGCAGTCGACAGGGATCCATAATCCCCCCCTACAATGAGCAGTTCTTC
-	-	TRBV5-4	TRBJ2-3	CASSLGGGTDTQYF	TGTGCCAGCAGCTTGGGGGGAGGCACAGATACGCAGTATTTT
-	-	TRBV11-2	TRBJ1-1	CASTPGRAGLENTEAFF	TGTGCCAGCACCCCAGGGAGGGCAGGGCTGGAGAACACTGAAGCTTTCTTT
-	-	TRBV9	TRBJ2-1	CASSPIGRPDYNEQFF	TGTGCCAGCAGCCCAATCGGACGCCCGGACTACAATGAGCAGTTCTTC
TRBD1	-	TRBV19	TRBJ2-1	CASSPQTGGSYNEQFF	TGTGCCAGTAGTCCCCAGACAGGGGGCTCCTACAATGAGCAGTTCTTC
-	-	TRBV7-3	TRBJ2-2	CASSPIQGSEGGELFF	TGTGCCAGCAGCCCTATACAGGGAAGCGAGGGCGGGGAGCTGTTTTTT
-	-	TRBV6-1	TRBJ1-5	CASSGAGALYSNQPQHF	TGTGCCAGCAGTGGGGCGGGGGCCCTATATAGCAATCAGCCCCAGCATTTT
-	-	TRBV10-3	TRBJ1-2	CAIRAQGTFFYGYTF	TGTGCCATCCGAGCCCAGGGAACGTTTTTCTATGGCTACACCTTC
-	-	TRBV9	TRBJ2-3	CASSVGGLGTDTQYF	TGTGCCAGCAGCGTTGGTGGATTGGGCACAGATACGCAGTATTTT
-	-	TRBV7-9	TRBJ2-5	CASSFWGPETQYF	TGTGCCAGCAGCTTTTGGGGCCCAGAGACCCAGTACTTC
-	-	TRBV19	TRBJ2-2	CASRPNAGTPAGGELFF	TGTGCCAGTAGGCCCAATGCCGGGACACCGGCGGGCGGGGAGCTGTTTTTT
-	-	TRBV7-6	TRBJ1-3	CASSLVVGVGNTIYF	TGTGCCAGCAGCTTAGTCGTGGGAGTGGGAAACACCATATATTTT
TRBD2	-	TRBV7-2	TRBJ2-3	CASSLLAGVGDTQYF	TGTGCCAGCAGCTTACTAGCGGGAGTTGGGGATACGCAGTATTTT
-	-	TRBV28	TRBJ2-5	CAIIDRFYETQYF	TGTGCCATAATAGACAGGTTCTATGAGACCCAGTACTTC
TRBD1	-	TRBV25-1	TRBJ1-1	CASSEWVRGEAFF	TGTGCCAGCAGTGAATGGGTCAGGGGGGAAGCTTTCTTT
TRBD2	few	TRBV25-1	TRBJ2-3	CASTPTSSYTDTQYF	TGTGCCAGCACCCCGACTAGCTCATACACAGATACGCAGTATTTT
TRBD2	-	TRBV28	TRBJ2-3	CASSLKRGRTDTQYF	TGTGCCAGCAGTCTTAAGCGGGGACGCACAGATACGCAGTATTTT
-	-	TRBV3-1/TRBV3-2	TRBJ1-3	CASSQSGNTIYF	TGTGCCAGCAGCCAATCTGGAAACACCATATATTTT
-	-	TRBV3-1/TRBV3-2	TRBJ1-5	CASSQSGYSNQPQHF	TGTGCCAGCAGCCAGTCTGGATATAGCAATCAGCCCCAGCATTTT
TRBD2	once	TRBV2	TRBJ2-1	CASRPTSGEFNEQFF	TGTGCCAGCAGGCCAACTAGCGGGGAATTCAATGAGCAGTTCTTC
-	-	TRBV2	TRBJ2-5	CASSAGIWETQYF	TGTGCCAGCAGTGCGGGCATCTGGGAGACCCAGTACTTC
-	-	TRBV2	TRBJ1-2	CASSDSGQPYGYTF	TGTGCCAGCAGTGACTCCGGACAGCCCTATGGCTACACCTTC
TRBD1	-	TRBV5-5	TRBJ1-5	CASSFHRGPPQPQHF	TGTGCCAGCAGCTTCCACAGGGGGCCGCCTCAGCCCCAGCATTTT
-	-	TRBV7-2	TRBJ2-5	CASSFGPTETQYF	TGTGCCAGCAGCTTCGGGCCAACAGAGACCCAGTACTTC
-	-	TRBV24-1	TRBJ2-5	CATSDSQVAGETQYF	TGTGCCACCAGTGATTCTCAGGTGGCAGGGGAGACCCAGTACTTC
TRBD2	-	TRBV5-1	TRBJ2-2	CASSPSTSVSTGELFF	TGCGCCAGCAGCCCTAGTACTAGCGTAAGCACCGGGGAGCTGTTTTTT
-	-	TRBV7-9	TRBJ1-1	CASSTGGGTEAFF	TGTGCCAGCAGCACGGGAGGGGGCACTGAAGCTTTCTTT